Sequencing of this TCR beta chain was carried out in a study of shared clonotypes between healthy human individuals. Study as a whole: Contributing individuals were two females and three males aged 18 to 49. Study-wide results and limits: Since donors were few, the genetic and exposure-history diversity represented was limited.

Trimming shortened V by 9 bases and J by 2 bases, and 5 bases separated the two germline ends. The germline V gene encodes CDR1 WNHNN and CDR2 SYGVQD (reference sequence). The CDR3 consists of 10 residues. This was a deep-level run. The table came from immunoSEQ multiplex PCR; TCRdb's copy has only in-frame clones and leaves some out. The sample shows 400,000 to 600,000 clones, over 75% of them seen only once. The study drew all its donors from Caucasian adults living in Nashville, Tennessee. As to this clone: Its antigen is still unknown.

This rearrangement joins TRBV10-1 to TRBJ2-7, with unresolved D. The TCR was taken from a woman in her thirties or forties in good health. Some clones in this sample may be carry-over from other donors' samples. Source material: PBMCs. The CDR3 DNA sequence: TGCGCCAGTACCACCTACGAGCAGTACTTC. It codes for CASTTYEQYF.